This entry features one T cell receptor (beta chain) sequence. Its antigen is currently unknown. Libraries were prepared by immunoSEQ multiplex PCR; TCRdb keeps only in-frame clonotypes and omits some of them. The sample carries about 300,000 clones, 74% recorded once. This sample is part of a study of shared clonotypes between healthy human individuals. V shed 1 base and J 4 bases; nucleotides not matched to a gene: 6. In germline, CDR1 is SGHTA, CDR2 FQGNSA. This CDR3 is 15 amino acids long. Points from the study as a whole: Sharing across four donors was highest in naive CD4 (around 5%) and lowest in memory CD8 (about 0.4%).

The chain employs TRBV7-2 and TRBJ2-5; TRBD2 matches 7 bases. The sequence derives from a man younger than 40 in good health. The specimen sequenced was memory CD4+ T cells sorted from blood. The subset is: CD45RA-negative fraction. Here the CDR3 DNA reads TGTGCCAGCAGCTTAGGCGGGAGTGGAGGAGAGACCCAGTACTTC. Its translation: CASSLGGSGGETQYF.